These 2 T cell receptor beta chains were all obtained from the same sample, sequenced in a study of blood T cell repertoires in COVID-19. TCRdb's copy holds only in-frame clones and misses some; the assay was immunoSEQ multiplex PCR. In the table there are around 290,000 clones, around 87% of which are singletons. The sample was peripheral blood. These receptors came from a woman aged 50 to 60 who had recovered from COVID-19.

This chain uses TRBV19 with TRBJ1-1; no clear D gene. V was trimmed by 5 bases and J by 0 bases, leaving 10 bases between them. This CDR3 contains 14 residues. Germline CDR1 reads LNHDA; CDR2 reads SQIVND (reference sequence). The CDR3 bases are TGTGCCAGTAGTGCCCCGGGATTGAACACTGAAGCTTTCTTT. Its protein is CASSAPGLNTEAFF.

The chain couples TRBV7-9 to TRBJ1-2; D not certain. This CDR3 comprises 15 residues. Germline CDR1 and CDR2: SEHNR and FQNEAQ (reference sequence). Trimming took off 0 bases at V and 2 bases at J, with 10 bases between the two ends. The CDR3 reads CASSLASPVNYGYTF. The CDR3, as DNA: TGTGCCAGCAGCTTAGCATCCCCGGTAAACTATGGCTACACCTTC. The entire variable domain, with the rest obtained from reference TRBV7-9 and TRBJ1-2, is as follows: DTGVSQNPRHKITKRGQNVTFRCDPISEHNRLYWYRQTLGQGPEFLTYFQNEAQLEKSRLLSDRFSAERPKGSFSTLEIQRTEQGDSAMYLCASSLASPVNYGYTFGSGTRLTVV.